These 28 T cell receptor beta chains were all obtained from the same sample, sequenced in a study of shared clonotypes between healthy human individuals. Produced via immunoSEQ multiplex PCR; TCRdb's table is partial and in-frame only. The data show a few hundred thousand clones, around 95% seen once. Naive-designated CD8 cells lacked CD45RO, were positively enriched for CCR7, and omitted terminally differentiated effector memory CD45RA+ cells. Material: naive CD8+ T cells sorted from blood. The source of these receptors is a woman aged 25-40 years in good health.

This sequence joins TRBV11-2 and TRBJ2-3, with 8 bases lining up with TRBD2. This CDR3 comprises 15 residues. Trimming cost V 3 bases and J 3 bases; bases outside gene matches: 5. Looked up from germline, CDR1 is SGHAT and CDR2 is FQNNGV. CDR3: CASSFLKRGTDTQYF. CDR3 bases: TGTGCCAGCAGCTTCCTGAAGCGGGGGACAGATACGCAGTATTTT.

J is TRBJ1-1 and V is TRBV4-2; no clear D. V was clipped by 0 bases and J by 3 bases, with 14 bases between them. Germline values: CDR1 LGHNA, CDR2 YNFKEQ. The CDR3 is made up of 16 amino acids. CDR3 bases: TGTGCCAGCAGCCAAGAATATGCCACGGAGGACACTGAAGCTTTCTTT. Encoded protein: CASSQEYATEDTEAFF.

The chain employs TRBV6-1 and TRBJ2-7; D may be TRBD2 (5 bases). Germline CDR1 is MNHNS and CDR2 is SASEGT. The CDR3 loop spans 15 amino acids. V lost 1 base and J 3 bases, leaving 13 bases between the germline ends. This CDR3 reads CASSEDWLGSYEQYF. The CDR3 nucleotides read TGTGCCAGCAGTGAAGATTGGCTGGGGAGCTACGAGCAGTACTTC.

J is TRBJ2-7 and V is TRBV27; 9 bases align to TRBD1. CDR3 length: 15 amino acids. Germline lookup yields CDR1 MNHEY and CDR2 SMNVEV (reference sequence). J gave up 0 bases and V 5 bases, and 5 bases lay outside the gene matches. CDR3 coding DNA: TGTGCCAGCAGTAACCGACAGGGGGGCTCCTACGAGCAGTACTTC. Protein: CASSNRQGGSYEQYF.

This clone was detected once. The chain joins TRBV5-6 to TRBJ2-1; 11 bases line up with TRBD2. This CDR3 contains 16 residues. Germline V lookup: CDR1 SGHDT, CDR2 YYEEEE. V was clipped by 0 bases and J by 4 bases; unmatched bases: 3. CDR3 sequence: CASSLGLAGRYNEQFF. CDR3 DNA: TGTGCCAGCAGCTTGGGACTAGCGGGACGATACAATGAGCAGTTCTTC.

The V and J genes are TRBV6-5 and TRBJ2-7, with 8 positions matching TRBD1. Germline CDR1 and CDR2: MNHEY and SVGAGI. There are 15 residues in the CDR3. V shed 0 bases and J 5 bases; nucleotides not matched to a gene: 6. As DNA, the CDR3 is TGTGCCAGCAGTTACTCGGGACAGGCCGGCCACGAGCAGTACTTC. Its translation is CASSYSGQAGHEQYF.

The chain couples TRBV9 to TRBJ2-2; D is unresolved. This CDR3 contains 14 residues. V lost 7 bases and J lost 0, with 10 bases in between. Germline assignment: CDR1 SGDLS and CDR2 YYNGEE. The CDR3 loop is CASCPDPNTGELFF. CDR3 in DNA: TGTGCCAGCTGCCCGGACCCGAACACCGGGGAGCTGTTTTTT.

The chain recombines TRBV5-6 with TRBJ2-3, with D possibly matching TRBD1 (5 bases). The CDR3 covers 15 residues. Germline values: CDR1 SGHDT, CDR2 YYEEEE. Trimming shortened V by 3 bases and J by 0 bases, and 11 bases separated the two germline ends. CDR3 nucleotides: TGTGCCAGCAGCTCTACCAGGGCTAGCACAGATACGCAGTATTTT. It codes for CASSSTRASTDTQYF.

The chain links TRBV13 to TRBJ2-7; D is possibly TRBD2 (6 bases). Germline V gene data show CDR1 as PRHDT and CDR2 as FYEKMQ (reference sequence). V was pared by 5 bases and J by 3 bases, with 14 bases between. CDR3 length: 14 residues. Here the CDR3 reads CASSLTGSIYEQYF. The CDR3 DNA sequence: TGTGCCAGCAGCCTCACCGGGAGCATCTACGAGCAGTACTTC. Variable domain in full (rest from reference TRBV13 and TRBJ2-7): AAGVIQSPRHLIKEKRETATLKCYPIPRHDTVYWYQQGPGQDPQFLISFYEKMQSDKGSIPDRFSAQQFSDYHSELNMSSLELGDSALYFCASSLTGSIYEQYFGPGTRLTVT.

V and J are TRBV7-8 and TRBJ2-5, with a tentative D call TRBD2 (6 bases). V was trimmed by 2 bases and J by 4 bases, leaving 20 bases between them. Germline lookup yields CDR1 SGHVS and CDR2 FQNEAQ. The CDR3 consists of 17 residues. The CDR3 bases are TGTGCCAGCAGCTTAAGGTGGGGAGGACTAAACCGAGAGACCCAGTACTTC. Protein: CASSLRWGGLNRETQYF.

The chain combines TRBV4-1 with TRBJ2-1; 10 bases line up with TRBD2. V was pared by 2 bases and J by 0 bases, with 1 base of the junction left unmatched. There are 16 residues in the CDR3. CDR1 is MGHRA and CDR2 is YSYEKL in the germline V gene. CDR3: CASSQRTSGSYNEQFF. Written as DNA, the CDR3 is TGCGCCAGCAGCCAACGGACTAGCGGCTCCTACAATGAGCAGTTCTTC.

The CDR3 DNA sequence: TGCGCCAGCAGGCGTCAAAGGGCGGGATTCTCCTACGAGCAGTACTTC. It yields the protein CASRRQRAGFSYEQYF. V is TRBV4-1 and J is TRBJ2-7; possible D gene TRBD2, 6 bases. The CDR3 totals 16 residues. The V gene lost 6 bases and the J gene lost 0 bases, with 18 bases spanning the gap. The germline V gene encodes CDR1 MGHRA and CDR2 YSYEKL.

The genes are TRBV27 and TRBJ2-7; D uncertain. In germline, CDR1 is MNHEY, CDR2 SMNVEV (reference sequence). There are 15 residues in the CDR3. The germline V and J ends were trimmed by 0 bases and 4 bases, with 13 bases remaining between them. The CDR3: CASSLSIGATYEQYF. In DNA, the CDR3 is TGTGCCAGCAGTTTATCGATTGGAGCTACTTACGAGCAGTACTTC.

This chain joins TRBV13 and TRBJ2-1; either TRBD1 or TRBD2 may fit D (5 bases each). The CDR3 length is 16 residues. From germline, CDR1 is PRHDT and CDR2 FYEKMQ (reference sequence). The V gene lost 3 bases and the J gene lost 1 base, with 13 bases spanning the gap. In DNA form, the CDR3 reads TGTGCCAGCAGCTTCCCGGGACCTAGTTCCTACAATGAGCAGTTCTTC. Translation gives CASSFPGPSSYNEQFF.

The V and J genes are TRBV6-6 and TRBJ2-3; D uncertain. V was shortened by 0 bases and J by 2 bases, with 12 bases between the two germline ends. CDR3 length equals 16 residues. Germline loops: CDR1 MNHNY, CDR2 SVGAGI (reference sequence). CDR3: CASSYSPTIHTDTQYF. The CDR3, as DNA: TGTGCCAGCAGTTACTCCCCGACGATTCACACAGATACGCAGTATTTT.

This clone was counted a single time. The gene calls are TRBV6-5 and TRBJ1-2; TRBD1 matches at 8 bases. V gave up 2 bases and J gave up 4 bases; unmatched junction bases: 0. The CDR3 extends over 13 amino acids. CDR1 is MNHEY and CDR2 is SVGAGI in the germline V gene. The CDR3 is CASSYTGGYGYTF. The DNA for the CDR3 is TGTGCCAGCAGTTACACAGGGGGCTATGGCTACACCTTC.

Only one count was recorded for this clone. DNA of the CDR3: TGCAGCGTTGCCCCACGTCAGGGCGGTGAAGCTTTCTTT. The encoded protein is CSVAPRQGGEAFF. The chain recombines TRBV29-1 with TRBJ1-1; D might be TRBD1 (5 bases). The CDR3 sequence is 13 residues long. V lost 4 bases to trimming and J lost 7 bases, with 16 bases between them. Germline-derived CDR1 and CDR2 are SQVTM and ANQGSEA.

The chain couples TRBV13 to TRBJ2-7; TRBD2 might be the D (6 bases). The CDR3 runs to 13 residues. The V gene's germline CDR1 is PRHDT and CDR2 FYEKMQ (reference sequence). With 6 bases removed from V and 0 bases from J, the gap between germline ends came to 9 bases. The CDR3 here is CASSPRDSYEQYF. The CDR3 bases are TGTGCCAGCAGTCCGCGGGACTCCTACGAGCAGTACTTC.

In the case of this clone: The same CDR3 is also encoded by other DNA sequences in this sample. The J gene is TRBJ1-2, the V gene TRBV28; D not certain. V lost 2 bases and J 5 bases, leaving 6 bases between the germline ends. Looked up from germline, CDR1 is MDHEN and CDR2 is SYDVKM. The CDR3 loop spans 12 amino acids. Written as DNA, the CDR3 is TGTGCCAGCAGTTTAACAGCGTATGGCTACACCTTC. The encoded protein is CASSLTAYGYTF.

Here the CDR3 DNA reads TGTGCCAGCAGCTTAGAACGGGGTCCCCTGAGAGAGCAGTACTTC. Its translation: CASSLERGPLREQYF. This chain uses TRBV11-2 with TRBJ2-7; D perhaps matches TRBD2 (5 bases). Germline loops: CDR1 SGHAT, CDR2 FQNNGV. Trimming stripped 0 bases from V and 7 bases from J, with 16 bases between. The CDR3 is made up of 15 amino acids.

The chain recombines TRBV19 with TRBJ2-7; 8 bases align to TRBD1. Germline CDR1 is LNHDA and CDR2 is SQIVND (reference sequence). Unmatched junction bases numbered 6, after V lost 5 bases and J lost 3 bases. This CDR3 is 14 amino acids long. The CDR3 coding sequence is TGTGCCAGTAGTCCCCGGACAGGGAACTACGAGCAGTACTTC. Translation gives CASSPRTGNYEQYF.

This CDR3 reads CASSPTGLGTDTQYF. The CDR3 DNA sequence: TGTGCCAGCAGCCCAACAGGGCTGGGGACAGATACGCAGTATTTT. This sequence joins TRBV7-3 and TRBJ2-3, with a tentative D call TRBD1 (6 bases). In germline, CDR1 is SGHTA, CDR2 FQGTGA. The CDR3 runs to 15 residues. V was clipped by 5 bases and J by 3 bases, with 15 bases between them.

The V gene is TRBV27, the J gene TRBJ2-3; either TRBD1 or TRBD2 may supply D (5 bases each). With 8 bases removed from V and 1 base from J, the gap between germline ends came to 16 bases. Germline loops: CDR1 MNHEY, CDR2 SMNVEV (reference sequence). CDR3 length: 15 residues. CDR3 bases: TGTGCCAGCTCCCAACCCAGGGACGGCACAGATACGCAGTATTTT. This translates into CASSQPRDGTDTQYF.

J is TRBJ2-5 and V is TRBV4-1; 14 nucleotides agree with TRBD2. The end of the DNA fits TRBJ2-7 better, so the J call may be wrong. Germline values: CDR1 MGHRA, CDR2 YSYEKL. The CDR3 runs to 17 residues. Written as DNA, the CDR3 is TGCGCCAGCAGCCAAGACGGACCGGGACTAGCGGGAGACGAGCAGTACTTC. Its translation: CASSQDGPGLAGDEQYF.

V and J are TRBV7-9 and TRBJ1-1; D not resolved. This CDR3 contains 14 residues. From germline, CDR1 is SEHNR and CDR2 FQNEAQ (reference sequence). The V end was cut by 5 bases, the J end by 4 bases, with 14 bases between. The CDR3 DNA sequence: TGTGCCAGCAGCAGAACCATTTCGGGCACTGAAGCTTTCTTT. It yields the protein CASSRTISGTEAFF.

V gene TRBV30 combines with J gene TRBJ2-4, with D perhaps TRBD2 (6 bases). Germline values: CDR1 GTSNPN, CDR2 SVGIG (reference sequence). This CDR3 has 16 amino acids. Trimming shortened V by 5 bases and J by 7 bases, and 24 bases separated the two germline ends. The CDR3, as DNA: TGTGCCTGGTGCCCCCCGGACCGAGCAGGGAGGAACATTCAGTACTTC. The encoded protein is CAWCPPDRAGRNIQYF.

The V and J genes are TRBV27 and TRBJ1-5; D unclear. CDR3 length equals 12 residues. Germline values: CDR1 MNHEY, CDR2 SMNVEV (reference sequence). V shed 9 bases and J shed 2 bases, with 8 bases lying between them. The CDR3 reads CASGSGNQPQHF. As DNA, the CDR3 is TGTGCCAGTGGGTCCGGCAATCAGCCCCAGCATTTT.

This rearrangement joins TRBV28 to TRBJ1-1, with 10 bases lining up with TRBD1. In germline, CDR1 is MDHEN, CDR2 SYDVKM. The CDR3 has 18 amino acids. Trimming at V came to 2 bases and at J to 0 bases, leaving 9 bases not matched to a gene. The CDR3 coding sequence is TGTGCCAGCAGTTTAGGACAGGGGGGGATGGTTATGAACACTGAAGCTTTCTTT. This translates into CASSLGQGGMVMNTEAFF.